This TCR beta chain was found in a study of blood T cell repertoires in COVID-19. The protocol was immunoSEQ multiplex PCR, while the TCRdb copy is restricted to in-frame clones and leaves out a portion. This sample yields about 250,000 clones, of which roughly 90% are seen a single time; 2% to 2.5% belongs to the top ten. Germline V gene lookup returns CDR1 MNHNY and CDR2 SVGAGI (reference sequence). The CDR3 runs 14 residues. The V and J ends lost 6 bases and 6 bases respectively, with 16 bases between them. This clonotype was sampled from a woman in her thirties or forties who had recovered from COVID-19. The chain has TRBV6-6 and TRBJ2-3; D is possibly TRBD2 (7 bases). The sample consisted of peripheral blood. The CDR3 DNA reads as TGTGCCAGCAGAAGGGAGGGGGAGAGGGATACGCAGTATTTT. Its protein is CASRREGERDTQYF.